Shown below are 10 T cell receptor beta chains from a single sample sequenced in a study of PD-1 blockade in mismatch repair-deficient tumors (dated by TCRdb to about 2017). Library construction relied on the immunoSEQ multiplex PCR assay. Not all clones reach the TCRdb copy of this immuneACCESS table, which keeps in-frame sequences only. Checked studies attribute under half of the gap to unresolved V genes and leave the rest unexplained. This sample gives under 25,000 clones in total; over 70% of them show up just once. The ten largest clones take up about 1.5% of the sample. The sample was PBMCs, taken 52 weeks after starting pembrolizumab. Receptor source: an adult with mismatch repair-deficient cancer.

The gene calls are TRBV21-1 and TRBJ1-1. TRBV21-1 constitutes a pseudogene. The length of the CDR3 is 12 residues. Here the CDR3 DNA reads TGTGCCAGCAGCAATGTGAGGCCTGAAGCTTTCTTT. Its protein is CASSNVRPEAFF.

The V and J genes are TRBV6-5 and TRBJ1-5; D is perhaps TRBD1 (5 bases). The CDR3 has 15 amino acids. Germline V gene sequence: CDR1 MNHEY, CDR2 SVGAGI. V was clipped by 0 bases and J by 2 bases, with 8 bases between them. CDR3 bases: TGTGCCAGCAGTTACTCAGTAGGGGGCAATCAGCCCCAGCATTTT. Its translation is CASSYSVGGNQPQHF.

This clone showed up just once. The rearrangement uses TRBV19 and TRBJ2-1; 10 bases line up with TRBD1. After removal of 3 bases from V and 7 bases from J, the junction contained 6 bases not matched to a gene. The CDR3 runs to 15 residues. Germline V gives CDR1 LNHDA, CDR2 SQIVND (reference sequence). In DNA form, the CDR3 reads TGTGCCAGTAGTATTCCGGGACAGGGGAGGAATGAGCAGTTCTTC. Protein: CASSIPGQGRNEQFF.

This clone occurred a few times. The chain is built from TRBV2 and TRBJ1-1; D is possibly TRBD1 (5 bases). The V end lost 8 bases, the J end lost 7 bases, and 8 bases lay between the germline ends. The CDR3 has 10 residues. Germline loops: CDR1 SNHLY, CDR2 FYNNEI. The CDR3 loop reads CASYDSEAFF. The CDR3 coding sequence is TGTGCCAGCTATGACAGTGAAGCTTTCTTT.

The chain links TRBV6-1 to TRBJ2-5; D uncertain. This CDR3 is built from 13 residues. Germline V lookup: CDR1 MNHNS, CDR2 SASEGT. V was pared by 11 bases and J by 2 bases, with 15 bases between. This chain's CDR3 is CAYRAGGQETQYF. Written as DNA, the CDR3 is TGTGCCTACAGAGCCGGTGGACAAGAGACCCAGTACTTC.

The chain joins TRBV2 to TRBJ2-1; 9 nucleotides align to TRBD2. Losses at the gene ends were 1 base for V and 8 bases for J; bases not matched to a gene: 15. The CDR3 runs 18 residues. The germline V gene encodes CDR1 SNHLY and CDR2 FYNNEI. DNA for the CDR3: TGTGCCAGCAGTGAAGTCGGTAGCGGGGGTCCCAGTCCCGATGAGCAGTTCTTC. This codes for CASSEVGSGGPSPDEQFF.

This chain links TRBV5-1 with TRBJ2-5; D possibly corresponds to TRBD1 (5 bases). V shed 4 bases and J shed 1 base, with 11 bases lying between them. The CDR3 runs 14 residues. From germline, CDR1 is SGHRS and CDR2 YFSETQ. The CDR3 sequence: CASSAGHTQETQYF. The CDR3 bases are TGCGCCAGCAGCGCTGGACATACCCAAGAGACCCAGTACTTC.

J is TRBJ2-7 and V is TRBV27, with 7 bases fitting TRBD1. The CDR3 spans 17 residues. Germline assignment: CDR1 MNHEY and CDR2 SMNVEV (reference sequence). Trimming took 3 bases from V and 5 from J; bases not matched to a gene: 16. CDR3 protein: CASSFSFLDRVINEQYF. The DNA of the CDR3 is TGTGCCAGCAGTTTCTCGTTCCTCGACAGGGTTATCAACGAGCAGTACTTC.

This chain uses TRBV5-1 with TRBJ2-3, with D possibly being TRBD2 (7 bases). This CDR3 has 16 amino acids. Germline CDR1 SGHRS, CDR2 YFSETQ. V shed 4 bases and J shed 2 bases, with 17 bases lying between them. The CDR3 spells CASSQGGTFPTDTQYF. CDR3 nucleotides: TGCGCCAGCAGCCAGGGAGGGACATTCCCCACAGATACGCAGTATTTT.

The chain uses TRBV5-1 and TRBJ2-1; D is possibly TRBD2 (6 bases). The CDR3 loop spans 15 amino acids. V dropped 4 bases and J dropped 1 base, with 12 bases sitting between them. CDR1 is SGHRS, CDR2 YFSETQ, per germline. The CDR3, as DNA: TGCGCCAGCAGCCTAGCGCATCCATCCTACAATGAGCAGTTCTTC. It translates to CASSLAHPSYNEQFF.